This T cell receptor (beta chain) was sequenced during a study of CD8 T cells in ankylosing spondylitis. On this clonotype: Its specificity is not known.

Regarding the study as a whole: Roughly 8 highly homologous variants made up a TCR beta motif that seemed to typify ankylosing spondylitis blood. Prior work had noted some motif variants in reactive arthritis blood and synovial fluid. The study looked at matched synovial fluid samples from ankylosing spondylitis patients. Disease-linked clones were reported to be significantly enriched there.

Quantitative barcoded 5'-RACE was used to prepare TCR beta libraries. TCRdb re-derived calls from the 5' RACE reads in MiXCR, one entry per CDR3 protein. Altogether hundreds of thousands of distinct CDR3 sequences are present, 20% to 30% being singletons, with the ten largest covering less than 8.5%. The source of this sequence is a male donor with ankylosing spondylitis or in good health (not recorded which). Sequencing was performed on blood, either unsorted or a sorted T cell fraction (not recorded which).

The CDR3 loop is CSARDAGLAGGINTGELFF. For the CDR3, the DNA is TGCAGTGCTAGAGATGCGGGACTAGCGGGAGGCATCAACACCGGGGAGCTGTTTTTT. This chain links TRBV20-1 with TRBJ2-2; 15 bases agree with TRBD2. From germline, CDR1 is DFQATT and CDR2 SNEGSKA (reference sequence). V dropped 0 bases and J dropped 2; count of bases not matched to a gene: 7. The CDR3 length is 19 residues.